Below, 5 T cell receptor beta chains from the same sample are listed, as sequenced in a study of T cell clonotyping in hematopoietic cell transplantation. Profiled with immunoSEQ multiplex PCR; TCRdb holds only in-frame clones, not every one. This table has about 4,500 clones, 94% appearing once. The material was peripheral blood mononuclear cells, obtained 30 days after allogeneic stem cell transplant. These receptors were collected from a male patient aged 70-85 years who had an allogeneic stem cell transplant from an unrelated donor, so T cells may come from the graft donor. Some clones in this sample may be carry-over from other donors' samples.

This chain uses TRBV5-1 with TRBJ2-2; D possibly matches TRBD1 or TRBD2 (5 bases each). This CDR3 comprises 16 residues. Germline V lookup: CDR1 SGHRS, CDR2 YFSETQ. The V and J ends lost 6 bases and 1 base respectively, with 16 bases between them. The CDR3 region is CASKRPGQGNTGELFF. The CDR3 bases are TGCGCCAGCAAACGTCCGGGGCAGGGGAACACCGGGGAGCTGTTTTTT. Looking up the rest from reference TRBV5-1 and TRBJ2-2 gives the full variable domain: KAGVTQTPRYLIKTRGQQVTLSCSPISGHRSVSWYQQTPGQGLQFLFEYFSETQRNKGNFPGRFSGRQFSNSRSEMNVSTLELGDSALYLCASKRPGQGNTGELFFGEGSRLTVL.

The V call is TRBV7-6, the J call TRBJ1-2; D is ambiguous. This CDR3 has 15 residues. The germline CDR1 and CDR2 sequences are SGHVS and FNYEAQ. V shed 1 base and J shed 5 bases, with 14 bases lying between them. CDR3 sequence (DNA): TGTGCCAGCAGCTTAGGGACGGCGCCTTCTTATGGCTACACCTTC. Amino acids: CASSLGTAPSYGYTF.

This clone was counted only a few times. The chain is built from TRBV29-1 and TRBJ1-1; D is unresolved. Trimming shortened V by 0 bases and J by 2 bases, and 1 base separated the two germline ends. This CDR3 is built from 11 residues. The V gene's germline CDR1 is SQVTM and CDR2 ANQGSEA. CDR3 loop: CSVEDNTEAFF. The CDR3 DNA sequence: TGCAGCGTTGAAGACAACACTGAAGCTTTCTTT. Full variable domain (missing parts from reference TRBV29-1 and TRBJ1-1): SAVISQKPSRDICQRGTSLTIQCQVDSQVTMMFWYRQQPGQSLTLIATANQGSEATYESGFVIDKFPISRPNLTFSTLTVSNMSPEDSSIYLCSVEDNTEAFFGQGTRLTVV.

This chain links TRBV7-2 with TRBJ2-4; D ambiguous. CDR1 SGHTA and CDR2 FQGNSA come from the germline V gene. Trimming removed 5 bases at V and 4 bases at J, with 12 bases between. The length of the CDR3 is 14 residues. Here the CDR3 reads CASSVGPGKNIQYF. The CDR3 nucleotides read TGTGCCAGCAGCGTAGGGCCCGGGAAAAACATTCAGTACTTC.

V usage is TRBV9 and J usage is TRBJ1-3; perhaps TRBD1 as D (5 bases). The V gene lost 8 bases and the J gene lost 4 bases, with 16 bases spanning the gap. Germline CDR1 SGDLS, CDR2 YYNGEE. The CDR3 sequence is 14 residues long. The CDR3 protein is CASRPTGTGNTIYF. The CDR3 bases are TGTGCCAGTCGTCCCACCGGGACGGGAAACACCATATATTTT.